This T cell receptor beta chain was profiled in a study of T cell repertoires in cytomegalovirus infection. Details on this clonotype: Its antigen is currently unknown.

Trimming took 6 bases from V and 0 from J, leaving 11 bases between them. CDR3 length equals 13 residues. Per the germline V gene, CDR1 is DFQATT and CDR2 is SNEGSKA (reference sequence). Each CDR3 protein gets one entry after TCRdb re-called the reads with MiXCR. The repertoire holds some 300,000 distinct CDR3 sequences, with around 10% as singletons. Study-wide findings and caveats: HLA-C-restricted CMV clonotypes gave the most frequent clonotype in two of eight donors.

The material sequenced was PBMCs. J is TRBJ1-1 and V is TRBV20-1, with D unclear. The receptor was isolated from a human donor in good health (CMV status not recorded). Some clones in this sample may be carry-over from other donors' samples. Here the CDR3 reads CSAQIGMNTEAFF. The CDR3 DNA reads TGCAGTGCACAGATCGGGATGAACACTGAAGCTTTCTTT.